This T cell receptor (beta chain) was sequenced in a study of OX40 agonist ivuxolimab in advanced cancers. Turning to the study itself: It was permissible to have had prior anti-PD-1, anti-PD-L1 or anti-CTLA-4 therapy, and under 45% had some. Regarding the study as a whole: In the 0.1 to 3.0 mg/kg range, CD4+ and CD8+ blood T cells had expanded clonally by week 6. Researchers report that CD8+ T cells had, on average, more expanded clones than CD4+.

Sequenced by immunoSEQ multiplex PCR; TCRdb stores in-frame clones only, minus some. The repertoire holds about 77,000 clones, with around 87% as singletons. J was trimmed by 8 bases and V by 3 bases; bases with no gene match: 8. CDR1 is MNHNS and CDR2 is SASEGT in the germline V gene. This CDR3 has 14 residues. Points on this clone: Its target is unknown.

The chain has TRBV6-1 and TRBJ1-2; TRBD1 matches at 8 bases. The source is an adult with an advanced solid tumor such as melanoma, head and neck, liver or kidney cancer. Sequenced here: CD4+ or CD8+ T cells sorted from blood, sampled in a trial of the OX40 agonist ivuxolimab. The CDR3 DNA follows: TGTGCCAGCAGTGACAGGGGGCGAATTGAGGGCTACACCTTC. The encoded protein is CASSDRGRIEGYTF.